This T cell receptor beta chain was sequenced for a study of cytomegalovirus exposure and HLA in healthy donors. General study results and limits: The HLA-A and HLA-B alleles of most subjects were reportedly predicted accurately from TCR beta sequences. Reportedly, diagnosis of cytomegalovirus status by the classifier showed high specificity and sensitivity.

Of note for this clone: What it binds is unknown.

V lost 2 bases to trimming and J lost 7 bases, with 11 bases between them. The CDR3 is made up of 13 amino acids. Germline-derived CDR1 and CDR2 are KGHSH and LQKENI. The PCR employed 60 Vbeta primers together with 13 Jbeta primers. Some clones are missing from TCRdb's copy, which holds only in-frame ones; the method was immunoSEQ multiplex PCR. In the table there are roughly 80,000 clones, approximately 70% of which are singletons. This receptor was taken from a man in his 60s in good health and CMV-seropositive. This rearrangement joins TRBV18 to TRBJ1-1; no definite D call. Sequencing used PBMCs. CDR3 amino acids: CASSPSQAGEAFF. CDR3 DNA: TGTGCCAGCTCACCATCTCAGGCCGGTGAAGCTTTCTTT.